This T cell receptor (beta chain) originates from a study of T cell responses to AZD1222 COVID-19 vaccine. The CDR3 covers 14 residues. V was cut by 2 bases and J by 4 bases, with 12 bases left in between. CDR1 and CDR2 from the germline V gene are SGHRS and YFSETQ. TCRdb's table, derived via immunoSEQ multiplex PCR, lists solely in-frame clones and lacks some. The profile covers nearly 110,000 clones, with roughly 85% appearing a single time and 4.8% taken by the ten largest. V is TRBV5-1 and J is TRBJ2-5, with D hard to call. The clonotype comes from an adult who received the AZD1222 COVID-19 vaccine. Sequenced here: peripheral blood, sampled 28 days after the second AZD1222 dose. The CDR3: CASSLGIAGETQYF. The DNA of the CDR3 is TGCGCCAGCAGCTTAGGGATCGCCGGAGAGACCCAGTACTTC.